The T cell receptor beta chain described here comes from a study of somatic reversion in DOCK8 deficiency (dated by TCRdb to between 2020 and 2021). Looking at the study overall: The study compared T cell receptor beta repertoires of DOCK8-deficient patients, DOCK8-revertant patients and healthy volunteers. The study investigated how somatic reversion of pathogenic DOCK8 variants alters lymphocyte differentiation and function in DOCK8 deficiency. The DOCK8-deficient patients included in the study had been previously reported. The paper's findings and limits, for the study overall: The source material for each sample, whole blood versus PBMCs, was not specified per sample in the methods.

The CDR3 runs 14 residues from the cysteine to the phenylalanine. The entry retains the CDR3 DNA only, 42 bases that are in frame from base 1. For CDR1 and CDR2, the germline V gene lists KGHSH and LQKENI. Trimming removed 1 base from V and 1 base from J, leaving 5 bases between the germline ends. To prepare the library, multiplex PCR was applied. TRB libraries were made by one-step amplicon PCR using EuroClonality-NGS primers on about 0.095 ug genomic DNA. TRB amplicons were sequenced on Illumina MiSeq instruments with 2 x 250 bp version 2 chemistry. Turning to the authors' computational methods: IMGT/HighV-QUEST was used for primary TRB sequence analysis and V(D)J annotation. Repertoire diversity and composition were evaluated with VDJtools after nonfunctional clones were removed and downsampling was applied for comparisons between samples. The raw public data were reprocessed by TCRdb itself: fastp quality trimming at Q25, MiXCR clonotype calling, in-frame beta chains only. Rows with one shared CDR3 protein collapse into an entry with the most common genes and DNA. The authors' filters were not applied to this entry. The sample has a few hundred distinct CDR3 sequences on record, about a quarter of them singletons. About two thirds of the sample rests with the top ten.

Details on this clonotype: Its antigen has not been determined. No per-base quality is available; no much larger clone lies one base away.

Genomic DNA for TCR repertoire analysis was extracted from whole blood samples or from PBMCs. A few DOCK8-revertant patients were sampled, some at multiple time points. This TCR was sampled from a human donor with DOCK8 deficiency. Recombination connected TRBV18 to TRBJ1-5, with the D gene not clear enough to name. The sequenced sample was blood. What this sample's cell subset or site label stands for: DOCK8-deficient patient with somatic reversion. The DNA sequence follows: TGTGCCAGCTCACCACTGGTGAGCAATCAGCCCCAGCATTTT. Its protein product is CASSPLVSNQPQHF.